One and the same sample provided the 12 T cell receptor beta chains below, sequenced in a study of cytomegalovirus exposure and HLA in healthy donors. This PCR relied on a set of 60 Vbeta primers and 13 Jbeta primers. Profiling relied on immunoSEQ multiplex PCR, and the TCRdb table lists in-frame clones only, not all of them. The sample includes over 100,000 clones, 80% to 85% of them seen just once. Material for sequencing was PBMCs. The receptors here all came from a man younger than 45 in good health and CMV-seropositive.

The rearrangement joins TRBV27 to TRBJ1-1; D gene ambiguous. V was clipped by 2 bases and J by 6 bases, with 13 bases between them. This CDR3 is 14 amino acids long. Germline V lookup: CDR1 MNHEY, CDR2 SMNVEV (reference sequence). The CDR3 DNA sequence: TGTGCCAGCAGTTTAATGAGGGAGGTCCCTGAAGCTTTCTTT. Translating it yields CASSLMREVPEAFF.

The chain links TRBV21-1 to TRBJ2-2; TRBD2, the table's D call, was not compared with the DNA. TRBV21-1 is reported as a pseudogene. The CDR3 consists of 18 residues. The CDR3 spells CASSKASGGCSNTGELFF. CDR3 nucleotides: TGTGCCAGCAGCAAAGCTAGCGGGGGGTGTTCGAACACCGGGGAGCTGTTTTTT.

The chain combines TRBV28 with TRBJ2-1; possible D gene TRBD1, 5 bases. V was shortened by 3 bases and J by 5 bases, with 8 bases between the two germline ends. Germline lookup yields CDR1 MDHEN and CDR2 SYDVKM. The CDR3 spans 13 residues. CDR3 loop: CASSFQGDNEQFF. The CDR3 DNA reads as TGTGCCAGCAGTTTCCAAGGGGACAATGAGCAGTTCTTC.

This clone was observed a single time. Compared with germline, one end of the junction differs, possibly owing to a read error. This chain links TRBV7-9 with TRBJ1-5; D not resolved. The CDR3 spans 12 residues. The germline V gene has CDR1 SEHNR and CDR2 FQNEAQ (reference sequence). CDR3 sequence: CSSSLVSQPQHF. The CDR3 DNA sequence: TGTTCCAGCAGCTTAGTATCTCAGCCCCAGCATTTT. Together with reference TRBV7-9 and TRBJ1-5, the CDR3 gives the full variable domain: DTGVSQNPRHKITKRGQNVTFRCDPISEHNRLYWYRQTLGQGPEFLTYFQNEAQLEKSRLLSDRFSAERPKGSFSTLEIQRTEQGDSAMYLCSSSLVSQPQHFGDGTRLSIL.

The chain couples TRBV5-1 to TRBJ1-4; D not certain. The CDR3 is 14 amino acids. V was pared by 4 bases and J by 0 bases, with 7 bases between. Germline V CDR1 and CDR2: SGHRS, YFSETQ. The CDR3: CASSTTPTNEKLFF. The CDR3, as DNA: TGCGCCAGCAGCACGACACCAACTAATGAAAAACTGTTTTTT.

J is TRBJ2-7 and V is TRBV10-2; 8 bases align to TRBD2. Per germline, CDR1 WSHSY and CDR2 SAAADI. The CDR3 extends over 19 amino acids. The ends lost 7 bases at V and 0 bases at J; junction bases unmatched: 20. In DNA form, the CDR3 reads TGCGCCAGCAACCCAAGCATCAGCGGGAGAGCCACGAGCTCCTACGAGCAGTACGTC. Its protein product is CASNPSISGRATSSYEQYV.

This clone was seen only a few times. The CDR3 region is CASSMGLNSYNEQFF. In nucleotides, the CDR3 is TGTGCCAGTAGTATGGGACTTAACTCCTACAATGAGCAGTTCTTC. The rearrangement joins TRBV19 to TRBJ2-1, with D maybe TRBD2 (6 bases). Trimming took 3 bases from V and 0 from J, leaving 9 bases between them. The CDR3 consists of 15 residues. Germline V gene lookup returns CDR1 LNHDA and CDR2 SQIVND (reference sequence).

Worth noting for this clone: A much larger clone differs from this one at a single base, so this may be a read error. This sequence joins TRBV6-1 and TRBJ2-2; a weak D match, TRBD1 (5 bases). The germline V gene has CDR1 MNHNS and CDR2 SASEGT. V was trimmed by 3 bases and J by 3 bases, leaving 5 bases between them. The length of the CDR3 is 13 residues. DNA for the CDR3: TGTGCCAGCAGTGACAGGGACACCGGGGAGCTGTTTTTT. This translates into CASSDRDTGELFF.

The rearrangement uses TRBV7-8 and TRBJ1-3; no definite D call. CDR1 is SGHVS and CDR2 is FQNEAQ in the germline V gene. The CDR3 is 17 residues long. V was pared by 5 bases and J by 0 bases, with 17 bases between. The DNA of the CDR3 is TGTGCCAGCAGCCCCACCGGCTCCTGGAGCTCTGGAAACACCATATATTTT. This codes for CASSPTGSWSSGNTIYF.

This CDR3 is CASSADANQPQHF. The DNA for the CDR3 is TGTGCCAGCAGCGCGGATGCCAATCAGCCCCAGCATTTT. The chain is built from TRBV7-2 and TRBJ1-5; D is unclear. This CDR3 is 13 amino acids long. CDR1 is SGHTA and CDR2 is FQGNSA in the germline V gene. V was pared by 5 bases and J by 3 bases, with 8 bases between.

This sequence joins TRBV27 and TRBJ1-3, with a tentative D call TRBD1 (6 bases). V was cut by 2 bases and J by 0 bases, with 11 bases left in between. CDR3 length equals 16 residues. Germline lookup yields CDR1 MNHEY and CDR2 SMNVEV (reference sequence). For the CDR3, the DNA is TGTGCCAGCAGTTTAGGGACACCCAACTCTGGAAACACCATATATTTT. This translates into CASSLGTPNSGNTIYF.

The J gene is TRBJ1-5, the V gene TRBV30; D gene uncertain. Per germline, CDR1 GTSNPN and CDR2 SVGIG (reference sequence). V was clipped by 0 bases and J by 6 bases, with 12 bases between them. CDR3 size: 14 residues. The CDR3 region has the DNA TGTGCCTGGAGTGTGGGCAGGTCGGCTCAGCCCCAGCATTTT. Translating it yields CAWSVGRSAQPQHF.